The 32 T cell receptor delta chains below come from one sample, sequenced in a study of gamma-delta chains in newborns, infants, children. TCRdb called clones from the reads again using CATT. The sample includes around 5,200 delta-chain clones, roughly 14% of them seen just once. This material consisted of blood, taken at baseline. Every receptor here comes from a child who was a newborn, infant or young child, either healthy, febrile or measles-vaccinated (not recorded which).

V is TRDV1 and J is TRDJ1; 12 nucleotides agree with TRDD3. The CDR3 extends over 20 amino acids. The V gene's germline CDR1 is TSWWSYY and CDR2 QGS. The V and J ends lost 5 bases and 0 bases, in that order; junction bases with no gene match: 16. CDR3 protein: CALGNGHWGIPIVYTDKLIF. The CDR3 nucleotides are TGTGCTCTTGGGAACGGGCACTGGGGGATACCGATCGTGTACACCGATAAACTCATCTTT.

This clone has more than one count but fewer than ten. The chain joins TRDV2 to TRDJ1; 10 nucleotides match TRDD3. V shed 0 bases, J shed 0 bases, and the junction held 9 bases outside the gene matches. The CDR3 is 18 residues long. The germline CDR1 and CDR2 sequences are GEAIGNYY and EKD. This CDR3 is CACDTLGDTPNYTDKLIF. CDR3 nucleotide sequence: TGTGCCTGTGACACCTTGGGGGATACACCGAATTACACCGATAAACTCATCTTT.

In its sample, this clone is medium-sized. The chain couples TRDV1 to TRDJ1; D might be TRDD2 (5 bases). CDR3 size: 19 residues. V lost 0 bases, J lost 5 bases, and 25 bases lay in between. Germline-derived CDR1 and CDR2 are TSWWSYY and QGS. The CDR3 sequence: CALGELWPSYRIIEDKLIF. The CDR3 DNA reads as TGTGCTCTTGGGGAACTCTGGCCTTCTTACCGTATCATCGAGGATAAACTCATCTTT.

Only a few counts were recorded for this clone. Distinct nucleotide sequences in the sample also encode this CDR3. In DNA, the CDR3 is TGTGCTCTTGGGGAACTAAGTCCGCCCTCGGCCTTCCTACTGGGGGTTAAGTACACCGATAAACTCATCTTT. It encodes CALGELSPPSAFLLGVKYTDKLIF. The chain carries TRDV1 and TRDJ1; D is possibly TRDD2 (9 bases). Trimming pared 0 bases from V and 0 bases from J, leaving 35 bases between. The CDR3 runs to 24 residues. Germline-derived CDR1 and CDR2 are TSWWSYY and QGS.

This clone was counted between two and nine times. The chain employs TRDV1 and TRDJ1; weak D call: TRDD3 (6 bases). The ends were cut back, 1 base at V and 7 bases at J, with 40 bases in the middle. In germline, CDR1 is TSWWSYY, CDR2 QGS. The CDR3 has 23 amino acids. The CDR3 here is CALGEPRYSLRHTARYGTCKLIF. DNA of the CDR3: TGTGCTCTTGGGGAACCCCGCTACTCCTTACGACACACTGCGAGATACGGCACCTGTAAACTCATCTTT.

Concerning this clone itself: TCRdb attributes to this sequence the protein of a much larger clone, which differs from the DNA translation at residue 4; a read error is likely, and the protein displayed is translated from the DNA. In DNA form, the CDR3 reads TGTGCCTATGGGCCTTCCTACTGGGGGATCACCGATAAACTCATCTTT. Its translation: CAYGPSYWGITDKLIF. The gene calls are TRDV3 and TRDJ1; D perhaps matches TRDD3 (10 bases). Germline values: CDR1 TVYSNPD, CDR2 GDNSRS (reference sequence). Trimming removed 4 bases from V and 1 base from J, with 22 bases in between. CDR3 length: 16 amino acids.

About this clone itself: A read error may produce the germline difference seen at one junction end. V usage is TRDV1 and J usage is TRDJ1; no clear D. This CDR3 spans 10 amino acids. Germline V CDR1 and CDR2: TSWWSYY, QGS. CDR3 sequence: CAGYTDKLIF. The DNA for the CDR3 is TGCGCGGGTTACACCGATAAACTCATCTTT.

For this clone: TCRdb's entry gives the protein of a much larger clone, which mismatches this DNA's translation at residue 6, likely from a read error; the protein reported here is translated from the DNA. The J gene is TRDJ1, the V gene TRDV3; 10 nucleotides match TRDD3. J was trimmed by 1 base and V by 4 bases; bases with no gene match: 12. The CDR3 extends over 16 amino acids. In germline, CDR1 is TVYSNPD, CDR2 GDNSRS (reference sequence). The CDR3: CAYRPPYWGITDKLIF. CDR3 in DNA: TGTGCCTATAGGCCTCCCTACTGGGGGATCACCGATAAACTCATCTTT.

The chain is built from TRDV2 and TRDJ3; TRDD3 agrees at 9 bases. The CDR3 sequence is 21 residues long. The V gene end was trimmed by 0 bases and the J gene end by 2 bases; junction bases not matched to a gene: 13. Germline CDR1 GEAIGNYY, CDR2 EKD. This chain's CDR3 is CACDTVLGDKPRAWDTRQMFF. The CDR3 nucleotides are TGTGCCTGTGACACCGTATTGGGGGATAAACCTCGCGCCTGGGACACCCGACAGATGTTTTTC.

As regards this clone: Mismatch with germline at one junction end may stem from a read error. Other nucleotide sequences from this sample produce the same CDR3. The V gene is TRDV1, the J gene TRDJ1, with D maybe TRDD3 (6 bases). This CDR3 region has 24 residues. Germline assignment: CDR1 TSWWSYY and CDR2 QGS. The CDR3 DNA reads as TGCGCTCTTGGGGAACGTTTTATATGGGTTAGGGCTATCGAATGGGGGCTATACACCGATAAACTCATCTTT. Protein: CALGERFIWVRAIEWGLYTDKLIF.

This rearrangement joins TRDV1 to TRDJ1; weak D call: TRDD3 (8 bases). The V end lost 2 bases, the J end lost 4 bases, and 32 bases lay between the germline ends. Germline V lookup: CDR1 TSWWSYY, CDR2 QGS. The CDR3 totals 21 residues. This chain's CDR3 is CALGEFPTWSGGLIFSDKLIF. In DNA, the CDR3 is TGTGCTCTTGGGGAATTTCCTACTTGGTCTGGGGGACTCATATTCAGCGATAAACTCATCTTT.

In its sample, this clone ranks as medium-sized. This same CDR3 is encoded by further DNA sequences in the sample. The chain recombines TRDV2 with TRDJ1, with D possibly matching TRDD3 (6 bases). Germline assignment: CDR1 GEAIGNYY and CDR2 EKD. Deletions cut 1 base from V and 0 bases from J, with 14 bases between. The CDR3 is made up of 16 amino acids. CDR3 loop: CACDTIGGKYTDKLIF. In nucleotides, the CDR3 is TGTGCCTGTGACACTATCGGGGGGAAATACACCGATAAACTCATCTTT.

Remarks on this clone: TCRdb pairs this DNA with a much larger clone's protein that differs at residue 14, likely a read error; the protein shown was translated from the DNA. The CDR3 bases are TGTGCCTTTCGCCCTCAGTACTGGGGGATACGCGATAAACCCATCTTT. Its translation: CAFRPQYWGIRDKPIF. The chain is built from TRDV3 and TRDJ1, with 13 bases lining up with TRDD3. Germline V gene lookup returns CDR1 TVYSNPD and CDR2 GDNSRS (reference sequence). This CDR3 comprises 16 residues. Variable domain in full (rest from reference TRDV3 and TRDJ1): CDKVTQSSPDQTVASGSEVVLLCTYDTVYSNPDLFWYRIRPDYSFQFVFYGDNSRSEGADFTQGRFSVKHILTQKAFHLVISPVRTEDSATYYCAFRPQYWGIRDKPIFGKGTRVTVEP.

This clone was counted ten times or more. This rearrangement joins TRDV1 to TRDJ1; TRDD3 matches at 10 bases. Germline lookup yields CDR1 TSWWSYY and CDR2 QGS. The CDR3 is 17 residues long. The ends lost 5 bases at V and 1 base at J; junction bases unmatched: 10. The CDR3 DNA reads as TGTGCTCTTGGGTCCCCTCGGGGGATACGAGGCACCGATAAACTCATCTTT. Protein sequence: CALGSPRGIRGTDKLIF.

The chain recombines TRDV2 with TRDJ1, with 10 bases matching TRDD3. Trimming cost V 0 bases and J 0 bases; bases outside gene matches: 18. CDR1 is GEAIGNYY, CDR2 EKD, per germline. This CDR3 has 21 amino acids. Here the CDR3 reads CACDTLIGTGGSMEHTDKLIF. In DNA form, the CDR3 reads TGTGCCTGTGACACCCTTATTGGGACTGGGGGATCCATGGAGCACACCGATAAACTCATCTTT.

This clone was counted only a few times. The V gene is TRDV3, the J gene TRDJ1, with 12 bases matching TRDD3. Germline V lookup: CDR1 TVYSNPD, CDR2 GDNSRS (reference sequence). The CDR3 consists of 19 residues. Trimming at V came to 2 bases and at J to 0 bases, leaving 16 bases not matched to a gene. As DNA, the CDR3 is TGTGCCTTTTCAAGGTTAACGCTGGGGGATACGGCTTACACCGATAAACTCATCTTT. Protein sequence: CAFSRLTLGDTAYTDKLIF.

By share, this clone ranks as medium-sized. V usage is TRDV3 and J usage is TRDJ1; 8 bases agree with TRDD2. The J segment lost 1 base and the V segment lost 2 bases, leaving 18 bases of the junction unmatched. CDR3 size: 18 residues. Germline V CDR1 and CDR2: TVYSNPD, GDNSRS (reference sequence). The CDR3 spells CAFGGTSYSLPVTDKLIF. For the CDR3, the DNA is TGTGCCTTTGGGGGGACTTCCTACTCCCTACCCGTCACCGATAAACTCATCTTT. Drawing the rest from reference TRDV3 and TRDJ1, the complete variable domain is CDKVTQSSPDQTVASGSEVVLLCTYDTVYSNPDLFWYRIRPDYSFQFVFYGDNSRSEGADFTQGRFSVKHILTQKAFHLVISPVRTEDSATYYCAFGGTSYSLPVTDKLIFGKGTRVTVEP.

By share, this clone counts as medium-sized. The rearrangement uses TRDV2 and TRDJ1; 11 positions agree with TRDD3. There are 15 residues in the CDR3. Trimming at V came to 4 bases and at J to 6 bases, leaving 9 bases not matched to a gene. Germline V gene lookup returns CDR1 GEAIGNYY and CDR2 EKD. The CDR3 reads CACENMGDTSNKLIF. In DNA form, the CDR3 reads TGTGCCTGTGAGAATATGGGGGATACGTCAAATAAACTCATCTTT.

This clone has just a few counts. A much larger clonotype is one base distant, so this may be a read error. The sample has other DNA sequences that encode this CDR3 too. The chain is built from TRDV2 and TRDJ3; 9 bases are a match to TRDD3. In germline, CDR1 is GEAIGNYY, CDR2 EKD. CDR3 length: 19 amino acids. CDR3 DNA: TGTGCCTGTGACACGGCTGGGGGATTAAATACCTGGGACACCCGGCAGATGTTTTTC. Protein product: CACDTAGGLNTWDTRQMFF.

The chain links TRDV1 to TRDJ1; TRDD3 matches at 10 bases. CDR1 is TSWWSYY and CDR2 is QGS in the germline V gene. The CDR3 spans 25 residues. The V segment lost 2 bases and the J segment 0 bases; nucleotides outside the gene matches: 30. The CDR3 region is CALGEILEPTTSGGGYAVYTDKLIF. The CDR3 DNA reads as TGTGCTCTTGGGGAAATTCTCGAACCGACGACTTCGGGCGGGGGATACGCGGTATACACCGATAAACTCATCTTT.

By share, this clone counts as medium-sized. This rearrangement joins TRDV2 to TRDJ1, with 12 bases matching TRDD3. Germline-derived CDR1 and CDR2 are GEAIGNYY and EKD. The CDR3 covers 21 residues. Trimming took 2 bases from V and 0 from J; bases not matched to a gene: 18. In DNA, the CDR3 is TGTGCCTGTGACAGCCTCGGTGTACTGGGGGATACACCTAGGTACACCGATAAACTCATCTTT. It yields the protein CACDSLGVLGDTPRYTDKLIF.

The J gene is TRDJ1, the V gene TRDV1, with 9 bases that match TRDD3. CDR3 size: 17 residues. The junction had 14 bases not matched to a gene; V was cut back by 7 bases and J by 2 bases. Germline values: CDR1 TSWWSYY, CDR2 QGS. CDR3 loop: CALASSPLLGDTDKLIF. For the CDR3, the DNA is TGTGCTCTTGCCTCGAGCCCCTTGCTGGGGGATACCGATAAACTCATCTTT.

This clone is medium-sized in the sample. The genes are TRDV2 and TRDJ1, with 12 bases that match TRDD3. CDR1 and CDR2 (germline): GEAIGNYY, EKD. The junction had 13 bases not matched to a gene; V was cut back by 0 bases and J by 3 bases. This CDR3 is built from 19 residues. The CDR3 nucleotides are TGTGCCTGTGACACCTTTTTTACTGGGGGATACAGGAGGCCCGATAAACTCATCTTT. It yields the protein CACDTFFTGGYRRPDKLIF.

This clone has a single count. This may be a read error, as it is one base from a much larger clone. Other DNA sequences in the same sample also yield this CDR3. The chain carries TRDV1 and TRDJ3; a possible D gene is TRDD3 (6 bases). There are 25 residues in the CDR3. Germline CDR1 TSWWSYY, CDR2 QGS. CDR3 sequence (DNA): TGTGCCCTTGGGGAAGTACCTAGTCGGACTGGGAAGACCTCAACTGTCTCCTGGGACACCCGACAGATGTTTTTC. Translated: CALGEVPSRTGKTSTVSWDTRQMFF.

In the case of this clone: The junction shows a germline mismatch at one end, possibly a read error. The chain uses TRDV1 and TRDJ1; 8 nucleotides agree with TRDD3. The CDR3 runs to 18 residues. Germline lookup yields CDR1 TSWWSYY and CDR2 QGS. The CDR3 spells CALLPLFRSGGFTGKLIF. The CDR3 nucleotides are TGTGCTCTCCTCCCCCTCTTCCGGAGTGGGGGATTCACCGGTAAACTCATCTTT.

This clone was counted a few times. The translated DNA and TCRdb's protein are not identical at residue 5; the protein here was translated from the DNA. The chain's CDR3 is CACDATGGPSSWDTRQMFF. The CDR3 DNA reads TGTGCCTGTGACGCCACTGGGGGGCCGAGCTCCTGGGACACCCGACAGATGTTTTTC. The chain links TRDV2 to TRDJ3, with TRDD3 matching 8 bases. The CDR3 covers 19 residues. Trimming cost V 3 bases and J 0 bases; bases outside gene matches: 9. Germline CDR1 reads GEAIGNYY; CDR2 reads EKD.

On this clone itself: The protein given by TCRdb reflects a much larger clone and differs at residue 13 from this DNA's translation, likely from a read error; the protein shown is the DNA's translation. The V and J genes are TRDV3 and TRDJ1, with TRDD3 matching 9 bases. This CDR3 is 16 amino acids long. Germline CDR1 and CDR2: TVYSNPD and GDNSRS (reference sequence). CDR3 residues: CACRGGYWMITDELIF. CDR3 in DNA: TGTGCCTGCCGAGGGGGATACTGGATGATCACCGATGAACTCATCTTT.

A remark on this clone: Given a much more abundant clone one base away, this may be a read error. Other DNA sequences in this sample translate to the same CDR3. The chain has TRDV3 and TRDJ1; D remains unclear. The V end was cut by 3 bases, the J end by 3 bases, with 11 bases between. The CDR3 has 12 residues. Per the germline V gene, CDR1 is TVYSNPD and CDR2 is GDNSRS (reference sequence). The CDR3 loop is CAFNHSSDKLIF. The CDR3 DNA follows: TGTGCCTTCAACCACTCCTCCGATAAACTCATCTTT.

The sample holds many counts of this clone. The chain is built from TRDV1 and TRDJ1, with D uncertain. With 3 bases removed from V and 8 bases from J, the gap between germline ends came to 19 bases. The germline V gene has CDR1 TSWWSYY and CDR2 QGS. The CDR3 has 15 amino acids. CDR3 protein: CALGEQDSLRVKLIF. CDR3 coding DNA: TGTGCTCTTGGGGAGCAGGACTCCTTACGAGTGAAACTCATCTTT.

This clone is medium-sized within its sample. The V call is TRDV2, the J call TRDJ2; 11 nucleotides match TRDD3. The V gene end was trimmed by 0 bases and the J gene end by 2 bases; junction bases not matched to a gene: 16. The CDR3 totals 21 residues. The V gene's germline CDR1 is GEAIGNYY and CDR2 EKD. The CDR3 reads CACDTLGGGYEIDQLTAQLFF. CDR3 bases: TGTGCCTGTGACACCCTAGGTGGGGGATACGAAATTGACCAATTGACAGCACAACTCTTCTTT.

As to this clone: With a far larger clone one base away, a read error is the likely cause. This same CDR3 is encoded by further DNA sequences in the sample. The V and J genes are TRDV3 and TRDJ2, with TRDD3 matching 11 bases. Germline assignment: CDR1 TVYSNPD and CDR2 GDNSRS (reference sequence). There are 15 residues in the CDR3. DNA for the CDR3: TGTGCCTTTTGTACTGGGGGATATTTGACGGCACAACTCTTCTTT. The encoded protein is CAFCTGGYLTAQLFF.

In this sample, this clone is medium-sized. This chain links TRDV1 with TRDJ1, with 11 bases identical to TRDD3. V lost 2 bases to trimming and J lost 6 bases; unmatched junction nucleotides: 26. The CDR3 is 22 residues long. In germline, CDR1 is TSWWSYY, CDR2 QGS. DNA for the CDR3: TGTGCTCTTGGGGAAAAGGTTACTTCCTACTCCTTACTGGGGGATAGTTGGAATAAACTCATCTTT. Residues: CALGEKVTSYSLLGDSWNKLIF.